A single sample is the source of the 11 T cell receptor beta chains below, sequenced in a study of blood T cell repertoires in COVID-19. Clones were sequenced by immunoSEQ multiplex PCR, and TCRdb holds only the in-frame ones, with some missing. The repertoire consists of 250,000 to 300,000 clones, with roughly 79% occurring once and the leading ten covering over 2.5%. Sequencing input: peripheral blood. The origin of the receptors is a woman aged 60-75 years with active or convalescent COVID-19.

CDR3 loop: CASSLVAGGLEYQETQYF. In nucleotides, the CDR3 is TGTGCCAGCAGCTTGGTAGCGGGGGGGCTAGAGTACCAAGAGACCCAGTACTTC. The chain recombines TRBV5-6 with TRBJ2-5, with 11 bases matching TRBD2. With V trimmed by 0 bases and J by 0 bases, 7 bases remained unmatched. The germline gives CDR1 SGHDT, CDR2 YYEEEE. The CDR3 sequence is 18 residues long.

CDR3 loop: CASSITGFNSPLHF. The CDR3 nucleotides are TGTGCCAGTAGTATTACAGGGTTTAATTCACCCCTCCACTTT. The chain recombines TRBV19 with TRBJ1-6, with a tentative D call TRBD1 (6 bases). This CDR3 is 14 amino acids long. V dropped 3 bases and J dropped 6 bases, with 9 bases sitting between them. The germline V gene has CDR1 LNHDA and CDR2 SQIVND (reference sequence).

This clone has a handful of counts. This rearrangement joins TRBV9 to TRBJ2-3; D not certain. Germline loops: CDR1 SGDLS, CDR2 YYNGEE. V lost 8 bases, J lost 1 base, and 14 bases lay in between. This CDR3 contains 14 residues. The CDR3 DNA sequence: TGTGCCAGTCAGCGTAGAGTGGGCACAGATACGCAGTATTTT. It yields the protein CASQRRVGTDTQYF.

The V call is TRBV19, the J call TRBJ1-2, with D possibly being TRBD1 (6 bases). This CDR3 is 12 amino acids long. The V gene's germline CDR1 is LNHDA and CDR2 SQIVND (reference sequence). V shed 1 base and J shed 13 bases, with 13 bases lying between them. This CDR3 is CASSIAGVDFTF. CDR3 bases: TGTGCCAGTAGTATAGCAGGGGTTGATTTCACCTTC.

The chain joins TRBV3-1 (or the pseudogene TRBV3-2) to TRBJ2-7; D gene ambiguous. The germline gives CDR1 LGHDT, CDR2 YNNKEL (reference sequence). The V gene lost 0 bases and the J gene lost 2 bases, with 11 bases spanning the gap. The length of the CDR3 is 15 residues. CDR3 nucleotides: TGTGCCAGCAGCCAAGATGTGGCTCGGGCCTACGAGCAGTACTTC. It is translated as CASSQDVARAYEQYF.

The gene calls are TRBV29-1 and TRBJ1-1; D not certain. The CDR3 has 13 residues. Deletions cut 4 bases from V and 0 bases from J, with 9 bases between. The germline V gene has CDR1 SQVTM and CDR2 ANQGSEA. CDR3 sequence reads: CSVVGYMNTEAFF. The CDR3 region has the DNA TGCAGCGTTGTGGGCTACATGAACACTGAAGCTTTCTTT. Using reference TRBV29-1 and TRBJ1-1 for the parts outside the CDR3, the full variable domain is SAVISQKPSRDICQRGTSLTIQCQVDSQVTMMFWYRQQPGQSLTLIATANQGSEATYESGFVIDKFPISRPNLTFSTLTVSNMSPEDSSIYLCSVVGYMNTEAFFGQGTRLTVV.

The chain couples TRBV5-6 to TRBJ1-3, with D hard to call. Germline loops: CDR1 SGHDT, CDR2 YYEEEE. The CDR3 covers 17 residues. Trimming removed 1 base from V and 4 bases from J, with 18 bases in between. CDR3 residues: CASSLRRTLGRGNTIYF. DNA for the CDR3: TGTGCCAGCAGCTTGCGCCGAACCTTGGGCCGGGGAAACACCATATATTTT.

The gene calls are TRBV3-1 (or the pseudogene TRBV3-2) and TRBJ1-2; 8 bases match TRBD1. V dropped 2 bases and J dropped 4; count of bases not matched to a gene: 9. CDR3 size: 16 residues. Germline loops: CDR1 LGHDT, CDR2 YNNKEL (reference sequence). The CDR3 reads CASSQRQGAPGYGYTF. The CDR3 nucleotides read TGTGCCAGCAGCCAAAGGCAGGGGGCGCCGGGCTATGGCTACACCTTC.

The chain couples TRBV10-3 to TRBJ1-6; 7 bases align to TRBD1. The trim removed 3 bases at V and 9 bases at J, leaving 8 bases unmatched. The length of the CDR3 is 15 residues. Germline V gives CDR1 ENHRY, CDR2 SYGVKD. CDR3 nucleotide sequence: TGTGCCATCAGTGACCCACAGGGGCCCGGTTCACCCCTCCACTTT. Residues: CAISDPQGPGSPLHF.

The V gene is TRBV14, the J gene TRBJ2-3, with 8 bases identical to TRBD1. The CDR3 contains 16 residues. Germline assignment: CDR1 SGHDN and CDR2 FVKESK. V gave up 4 bases and J gave up 4 bases; unmatched junction bases: 10. CDR3 sequence reads: CASSLYRGLRADTQYF. CDR3 nucleotides: TGTGCCAGCAGCCTGTACAGGGGGTTACGCGCAGATACGCAGTATTTT. The full variable domain, completed using reference TRBV14 and TRBJ2-3, is EAGVTQFPSHSVIEKGQTVTLRCDPISGHDNLYWYRRVMGKEIKFLLHFVKESKQDESGMPNNRFLAERTGGTYSTLKVQPAELEDSGVYFCASSLYRGLRADTQYFGPGTRLTVL.

The chain employs TRBV3-1 (or the pseudogene TRBV3-2) and TRBJ2-1; 9 bases fit TRBD1. The CDR3 length is 15 residues. Germline V CDR1 and CDR2: LGHDT, YNNKEL (reference sequence). Unmatched junction bases numbered 2, after V lost 1 base and J lost 4 bases. DNA of the CDR3: TGTGCCAGCAGCCAAGGACAGGGGGAATACAATGAGCAGTTCTTC. This translates into CASSQGQGEYNEQFF.